The 24 T cell receptor beta chains reported below all come from one sample, sequenced in a study of metastatic and nonmetastatic thyroid tumors (dated by TCRdb to 2018 to 2020). Library generation was performed with PCR. The sample was run on an Illumina HiSeq 4000. The public reads were reprocessed in TCRdb via fastp at Q25 and MiXCR, keeping in-frame beta chains. The sample table contains 50,000 to 70,000 clones; only one count was recorded for approximately 4.1% of them. The top ten clones comprise 20% to 25% of the sample. None of the patients had been given any treatment before thyroid surgery. Sequencing was done on a sample of blood. These TCRs come from a female donor with papillary thyroid cancer or a benign thyroid nodule (not recorded which). Some clones in this sample may be carry-over from other donors' samples.

This chain joins TRBV20-1 and TRBJ2-3; TRBD1 aligns across 7 bases. The V segment lost 6 bases and the J segment 0 bases; nucleotides outside the gene matches: 6. This CDR3 region has 14 residues. Germline-derived CDR1 and CDR2 are DFQATT and SNEGSKA (reference sequence). In nucleotides, the CDR3 is TGCAGTGCCTCCGGACAGGCCAGCACAGATACGCAGTATTTT. It codes for CSASGQASTDTQYF.

The sample holds many counts of this clone. This chain uses TRBV20-1 with TRBJ2-5; 9 bases align to TRBD2. The germline V gene has CDR1 DFQATT and CDR2 SNEGSKA (reference sequence). The CDR3 consists of 12 residues. CDR3 loop: CRGLAGDETQYF. DNA of the CDR3: TGCAGGGGCTTAGCGGGAGATGAGACCCAGTACTTC.

This clone was observed a few times. Other DNA sequences in this sample translate to the same CDR3. The rearrangement joins TRBV2 to TRBJ2-5; weak D call: TRBD2 (7 bases). Germline assignment: CDR1 SNHLY and CDR2 FYNNEI. V shed 8 bases and J shed 5 bases, with 15 bases lying between them. The CDR3 totals 13 residues. The CDR3 nucleotides read TGTGCCAGCCAAAAGGAGGGGGGGGAGACCCAGTACTTC. Its translation is CASQKEGGETQYF.

A note on this clone: Since a much larger clone is just one base distant, this may be a read error. This chain uses TRBV20-1 with TRBJ1-2; tentatively, D is TRBD1 (5 bases). V was clipped by 3 bases and J by 4 bases, with 18 bases between them. CDR3 length: 15 residues. CDR1 is DFQATT and CDR2 is SNEGSKA in the germline V gene (reference sequence). The chain's CDR3 is CSARPARDSGYGYTF. The CDR3 DNA reads TGCAGTGCTAGGCCCGCCAGGGACTCGGGCTATGGCTACACCTTC.

This clone was seen at least ten times. This sample also contains other DNA sequences that code for the same CDR3. V usage is TRBV19 and J usage is TRBJ2-1, with 7 bases aligning to TRBD2. The junction had 11 bases not matched to a gene; V was cut back by 0 bases and J by 12 bases. The CDR3 covers 15 residues. The germline V gene encodes CDR1 LNHDA and CDR2 SQIVND (reference sequence). CDR3 DNA: TGTGCCAGTAGTATAGATCTCCGGGCCCCGGGGGGGCAGTTCTTC. It is translated as CASSIDLRAPGGQFF.

This clone was found many times. The chain is built from TRBV5-8 and TRBJ2-7; possibly TRBD2 for D (6 bases). The germline CDR1 and CDR2 sequences are SGHTS and YDEGEE. This CDR3 is 12 amino acids long. V lost 7 bases and J 6 bases, leaving 14 bases between the germline ends. CDR3 DNA sequence: TGTGCCAGCTCACTCTCGCGGGGCGAGCAGTACTTC. Translated: CASSLSRGEQYF.

This clone was recorded many times. The chain joins TRBV7-9 to TRBJ2-7; possibly TRBD2 for D (6 bases). The CDR3 loop spans 15 amino acids. V shed 5 bases and J shed 0 bases, with 14 bases lying between them. Germline assignment: CDR1 SEHNR and CDR2 FQNEAQ (reference sequence). CDR3 coding DNA: TGTGCCAGCAGCCTATATAGCGGATACTCCTACGAGCAGTACTTC. This sequence encodes CASSLYSGYSYEQYF.

This clone was found many times. Here the CDR3 reads CASQSRDRGVYEQYF. DNA of the CDR3: TGTGCCAGCCAAAGCCGGGACAGGGGGGTCTACGAGCAGTACTTC. The rearrangement joins TRBV27 to TRBJ2-7; 11 bases align to TRBD1. Germline CDR1 is MNHEY and CDR2 is SMNVEV (reference sequence). J was trimmed by 3 bases and V by 8 bases; bases with no gene match: 9. The CDR3 runs 15 residues.

Many counts were recorded for this clone. The chain couples TRBV19 to TRBJ1-2; unclear D gene. Looked up from germline, CDR1 is LNHDA and CDR2 is SQIVND (reference sequence). CDR3 size: 14 residues. V lost 1 base and J lost 8, with 14 bases in between. DNA for the CDR3: TGTGCCAGTAGTATAGTTAGAGGCCCGGGCGGCTACACCTTC. It is translated as CASSIVRGPGGYTF.

This clone was seen ten or more times. This sequence joins TRBV6-1 and TRBJ1-1; D remains ambiguous. The CDR3 covers 15 residues. Per germline, CDR1 MNHNS and CDR2 SASEGT. V lost 6 bases and J lost 1, with 15 bases in between. CDR3 residues: CASSPVMTANTEAFF. In DNA form, the CDR3 reads TGTGCCAGCAGCCCCGTGATGACGGCGAACACTGAAGCTTTCTTT.

Note on this clone: Its ends do not fully match the called genes, so a read error is possible. This same CDR3 is encoded by further DNA sequences in the sample. The V and J genes are TRBV10-3 and TRBJ2-3, with D possibly matching TRBD1 (6 bases). CDR1 ENHRY and CDR2 SYGVKD come from the germline V gene. There are 15 residues in the CDR3. CDR3 residues: CAISGDIGAGDTQYF. CDR3 bases: TGTGCCATCAGTGGGGACATCGGCGCCGGGGATACGCAGTATTTC.

In its sample, this clone was seen many times. The chain links TRBV19 to TRBJ1-4; D gene uncertain. This CDR3 region has 15 residues. Germline CDR1 LNHDA, CDR2 SQIVND (reference sequence). V was cut by 10 bases and J by 11 bases, with 26 bases left in between. CDR3: CATEDRFGGGRKLFF. Written as DNA, the CDR3 is TGTGCCACCGAGGACCGATTTGGCGGAGGAAGGAAACTGTTTTTT.

This clone was found many times. Other DNA sequences in this specimen translate into the identical CDR3. V is TRBV30 and J is TRBJ1-3; the D is unclear. Germline V gives CDR1 GTSNPN, CDR2 SVGIG (reference sequence). This CDR3 has 14 residues. Between the trimmed V and J ends, which lost 0 bases and 5 bases, there was a span of 11 bases. The chain's CDR3 is CAWSVPSRRNTIYF. The DNA for the CDR3 is TGTGCCTGGAGTGTACCGTCTCGTAGAAACACCATATATTTT.

This clone appeared a few times. A much larger clone is a single base away; this may be a read error. V gene TRBV18 combines with J gene TRBJ1-5; a weak D match, TRBD1 (5 bases). Germline V CDR1 and CDR2: KGHSH, LQKENI. The CDR3 has 12 residues. In nucleotides, the CDR3 is TGTACCAGCTCACCGGGGGGTCAGCCCCAGCATTTT. Its translation is CTSSPGGQPQHF.

This clone came up many times. The rearrangement joins TRBV19 to TRBJ2-7, with 7 bases identical to TRBD1. Germline-derived CDR1 and CDR2 are LNHDA and SQIVND (reference sequence). The CDR3 loop spans 15 amino acids. Trimming cost V 3 bases and J 3 bases; bases outside gene matches: 8. CDR3: CASSMGAGGNYEQYF. In DNA, the CDR3 is TGTGCCAGTAGTATGGGAGCAGGGGGAAACTACGAGCAGTACTTC.

This clone was counted many times. The chain is built from TRBV3-1 and TRBJ1-2, with 7 bases lining up with TRBD1. J gave up 4 bases and V 1 base, and 0 bases lay outside the gene matches. CDR3 length: 13 residues. Germline V gene sequence: CDR1 LGHDT, CDR2 YNNKEL (reference sequence). The CDR3 reads CASSQGQGYGYTF. In DNA form, the CDR3 reads TGTGCCAGCAGCCAAGGACAGGGCTATGGCTACACCTTC.

The gene calls are TRBV24-1 and TRBJ2-5; maybe TRBD1 (6 bases). V gave up 4 bases and J gave up 3 bases, with 17 bases separating them. The CDR3 has 16 residues. Germline V gene lookup returns CDR1 KGHDR and CDR2 SFDVKD. The CDR3 sequence: CATSDPPGTTKETQYF. The CDR3, as DNA: TGTGCCACCAGTGACCCCCCCGGGACAACAAAAGAGACCCAGTACTTC.

This chain joins TRBV18 and TRBJ1-3; a weak D match, TRBD1 (5 bases). The germline gives CDR1 KGHSH, CDR2 LQKENI. This CDR3 has 21 amino acids. Deletions cut 1 base from V and 0 bases from J, with 25 bases between. CDR3 sequence: CASSPLSRGAARQGSGNTIYF. In DNA, the CDR3 is TGTGCCAGCTCACCACTATCTAGGGGCGCCGCGCGGCAAGGCTCTGGAAACACCATATATTTT.

This clone rates as medium-sized (0.01 to 0.1%). The chain uses TRBV6-5 and TRBJ2-7; D is unclear. The length of the CDR3 is 14 residues. From germline, CDR1 is MNHEY and CDR2 SVGAGI. Deletions cut 0 bases from V and 3 bases from J, with 9 bases between. CDR3 nucleotide sequence: TGTGCCAGCAGTTACTCGGGCAGGAGCTACGAGCAGTACTTC. Translated: CASSYSGRSYEQYF.

This chain connects TRBV6-5 to TRBJ2-1; D gene ambiguous. The V gene's germline CDR1 is MNHEY and CDR2 SVGAGI. This CDR3 is built from 14 residues. V was clipped by 0 bases and J by 6 bases, with 9 bases between them. CDR3: CASSYSNVANEQFF. The CDR3 nucleotides read TGTGCCAGCAGTTACTCGAACGTTGCCAATGAGCAGTTCTTC.

This clone was observed at least ten times. The CDR3, as DNA: TGTGCCAGCAGCACCCAGCCGGGAGCGGGGAATGAGCAGTTCTTC. Its translation is CASSTQPGAGNEQFF. The chain joins TRBV7-9 to TRBJ2-1; 7 bases are a match to TRBD2. Looked up from germline, CDR1 is SEHNR and CDR2 is FQNEAQ (reference sequence). The CDR3 is 15 residues long. J was trimmed by 7 bases and V by 5 bases; bases with no gene match: 11.

This clone was seen ten or more times. The chain recombines TRBV28 with TRBJ2-7; tentatively, D is TRBD2 (5 bases). Germline V gene sequence: CDR1 MDHEN, CDR2 SYDVKM. The CDR3 has 13 residues. Trimming stripped 4 bases from V and 3 bases from J, with 10 bases between. The CDR3 loop reads CASSSMSGYEQYF. The DNA for the CDR3 is TGTGCCAGCAGTTCTATGAGCGGCTACGAGCAGTACTTC. The full variable domain, in which reference TRBV28 and TRBJ2-7 provide the parts outside the CDR3, is DVKVTQSSRYLVKRTGEKVFLECVQDMDHENMFWYRQDPGLGLRLIYFSYDVKMKEKGDIPEGYSVSREKKERFSLILESASTNQTSMYLCASSSMSGYEQYFGPGTRLTVT.

This clone has a count of ten or more. The V call is TRBV2, the J call TRBJ2-7, with D tentatively TRBD2 (6 bases). V was shortened by 8 bases and J by 0 bases, with 14 bases between the two germline ends. This CDR3 comprises 14 residues. Per germline, CDR1 SNHLY and CDR2 FYNNEI. The CDR3: CASLLIAASYEQYF. The CDR3 coding sequence is TGTGCCAGCCTTCTTATAGCGGCCTCCTACGAGCAGTACTTC.

This clone was detected a few times. Germline and junction disagree at one end, which may indicate a read error. The chain uses TRBV5-1 and TRBJ1-2, with a weak D call TRBD1 (6 bases). The length of the CDR3 is 14 residues. Germline values: CDR1 SGHRS, CDR2 YFSETQ. The CDR3 protein is CSSSLTDSRYCYTF. CDR3 nucleotide sequence: TGCTCCAGCAGCTTGACGGACAGCCGATATTGCTACACCTTC.